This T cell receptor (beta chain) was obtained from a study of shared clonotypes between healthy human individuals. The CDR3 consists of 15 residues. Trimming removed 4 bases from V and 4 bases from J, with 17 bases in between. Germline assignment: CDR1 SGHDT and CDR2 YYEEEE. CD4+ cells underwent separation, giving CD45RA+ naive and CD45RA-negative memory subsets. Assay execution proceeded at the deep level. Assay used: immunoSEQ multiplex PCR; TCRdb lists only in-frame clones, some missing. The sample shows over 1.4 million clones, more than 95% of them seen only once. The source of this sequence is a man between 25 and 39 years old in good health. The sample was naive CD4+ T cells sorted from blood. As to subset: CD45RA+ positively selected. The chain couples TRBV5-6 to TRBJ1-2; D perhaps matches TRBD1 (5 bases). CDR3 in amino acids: CASSTVPGGGYGYTF. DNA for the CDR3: TGTGCCAGCAGCACCGTTCCCGGCGGGGGCTATGGCTACACCTTC.